This T cell receptor beta chain was documented in a study of CD8 T cells in ankylosing spondylitis. Findings and limits, study-wide: Researchers reportedly found disease-linked clones significantly enriched in matched ankylosing spondylitis synovial fluid.

Each CDR3 protein gets one entry after TCRdb re-called the 5' RACE reads with MiXCR. Of more than 150,000 distinct CDR3 sequences detected, about 18% appear once; the ten largest clones hold roughly 4%. This clonotype was observed at least ten times. The antigen remains undetermined. Sequences were obtained from blood, either unsorted or a sorted T cell fraction (not recorded which). This receptor was obtained from a male donor under 30 with ankylosing spondylitis or in good health (not recorded which).

The CDR3 sequence: CASSERGPETQYF. The CDR3, as DNA: TGTGCCAGCAGTGAACGGGGCCCCGAGACCCAGTACTTC. The rearrangement links TRBV2 to TRBJ2-5; D is perhaps TRBD1 or TRBD2 (5 bases each). CDR1 is SNHLY and CDR2 is FYNNEI in the germline V gene. The CDR3 runs to 13 residues. The ends were cut back, 2 bases at V and 5 bases at J, with 9 bases in the middle.